These T cell receptor beta chains were read from a single sample in a study of blood T cell repertoires in COVID-19. Clones were read by immunoSEQ multiplex PCR, and TCRdb kept only the in-frame ones, dropping some. The sample records around 80,000 clones, approximately 80% being singletons. Sequenced: peripheral blood. These receptors were collected from an elderly man with acute or convalescent COVID-19. CDR3s include the opening cysteine and the closing phenylalanine or tryptophan. D genes are given only for firm matches. A clone size is listed for some rows: how often the clone was seen (once, few, many), or a class if it is expanded.

TRBD1,few,TRBJ1-1,TRBV19,CASRPATGREAFF,TGTGCCAGCCGGCCAGCGACAGGGCGAGAAGCTTTCTTT
TRBD2,-,TRBJ2-3,TRBV6-2/TRBV6-3,CASSYPDVRAGFTDTQYF,TGTGCCAGCAGTTATCCCGACGTCCGAGCGGGGTTTACAGATACGCAGTATTTT
TRBD2,-,TRBJ2-7,TRBV5-4,CASSVAGGALYEQYF,TGTGCCAGCAGTGTAGCGGGGGGCGCGCTTTACGAGCAGTACTTC
TRBD1,-,TRBJ2-7,TRBV5-1,CASSSQPRGQSYEQYF,TGCGCCAGCAGCTCTCAGCCAAGGGGACAGAGCTACGAGCAGTACTTC
TRBD1,few,TRBJ1-3,TRBV7-6,CASSPPGQGVSGNTIYF,TGTGCCAGCAGCCCTCCGGGACAGGGGGTCTCTGGAAACACCATATATTTT
TRBD1,-,TRBJ2-2,TRBV6-6,CASSRGQGLDTGELFF,TGTGCCAGCAGTCGGGGACAGGGCCTCGACACCGGGGAGCTGTTTTTT
-,-,TRBJ1-2,TRBV18,CASSPNPTENYGYTF,TGTGCCAGCTCACCGAACCCTACAGAGAACTATGGCTACACCTTC
-,-,TRBJ1-2,TRBV2,CASEAAVNYGYTF,TGTGCCAGCGAGGCGGCCGTCAACTATGGCTACACCTTC
-,once,TRBJ1-4,TRBV7-9,CASSSSGEEKLFF,TGTGCCAGCAGCTCTTCGGGGGAGGAAAAACTGTTTTTT
-,once,TRBJ1-2,TRBV27,CASSFAAADSGYGYTF,TGTGCCAGCAGTTTTGCGGCGGCAGATTCGGGGTATGGCTACACCTTC
TRBD2,-,TRBJ2-1,TRBV27,CASSTGLAGYNEQFF,TGTGCCAGCAGTACGGGACTAGCGGGGTATAATGAGCAGTTCTTC
TRBD2,once,TRBJ2-1,TRBV10-1,CASSESGLAGGSYNEQFF,TGCGCCAGCAGTGAGTCTGGCCTAGCGGGGGGCTCCTACAATGAGCAGTTCTTC
TRBD1,-,TRBJ2-5,TRBV6-2/TRBV6-3,CASSYSTGGDLGTQYF,TGTGCCAGCAGTTACTCGACAGGGGGCGATTTGGGGACCCAGTACTTC
TRBD1,-,TRBJ1-1,TRBV29-1,CSVGRSGQGFSGNTEAFF,TGCAGCGTTGGCAGGTCGGGACAGGGGTTTAGTGGGAACACTGAAGCTTTCTTT
TRBD1,-,TRBJ1-6,TRBV9,CASSTPGTGASPLHF,TGTGCCAGCAGCACCCCCGGGACAGGGGCCTCACCCCTCCACTTT
-,-,TRBJ1-2,TRBV18,CASSPNPGADYGYTF,TGTGCCAGCTCACCAAATCCAGGGGCAGACTATGGCTACACCTTC
-,-,TRBJ1-1,TRBV28,CASSFRQEHTEAFF,TGTGCCAGCAGTTTTCGGCAGGAACACACTGAAGCTTTCTTT
TRBD2,-,TRBJ2-5,TRBV25-1,CASSIGLAGSRKTQYF,TGTGCCAGCAGTATAGGACTAGCGGGGAGTAGGAAGACCCAGTACTTC
-,-,TRBJ2-5,TRBV6-5,CASSSPRAGSGETQYF,TGTGCCAGCAGTTCCCCCCGCGCAGGGTCCGGCGAGACCCAGTACTTC
TRBD1,many,TRBJ1-6,TRBV5-1,CASSSGTGSNSPLHF,TGCGCCAGCAGCTCAGGGACAGGGAGCAATTCACCCCTCCACTTT
TRBD1,-,TRBJ1-1,TRBV12-3/TRBV12-4,CASIGQGRTEAFF,TGTGCCAGTATAGGACAGGGAAGAACTGAAGCTTTCTTT
TRBD2,-,TRBJ2-3,TRBV5-1,CASSTHSGGSMTDTQYF,TGCGCCAGCAGCACCCATAGCGGGGGAAGCATGACAGATACGCAGTATTTT
TRBD1,-,TRBJ1-2,TRBV5-5,CASSLQGRMLYGYTF,TGTGCCAGCAGCCTACAGGGGCGGATGTTATATGGCTACACCTTC
-,-,TRBJ2-2,TRBV19,CASSMSVANTGELFF,TGTGCCAGTAGTATGTCAGTCGCGAACACCGGGGAGCTGTTTTTT
TRBD2,-,TRBJ2-1,TRBV6-1,CASSEVRRGTTFHEQFF,TGTGCCAGCAGTGAAGTCCGTAGAGGGACTACCTTTCATGAGCAGTTCTTC
TRBD1,once,TRBJ1-1,TRBV19,CASSVSTGKGTEAFF,TGTGCCAGTAGTGTATCGACAGGGAAGGGGACTGAAGCTTTCTTT
-,-,TRBJ2-1,TRBV7-9,CASSLGGYEQFF,TGTGCCAGCAGCTTAGGGGGCTATGAGCAGTTCTTC
TRBD2,-,TRBJ2-7,TRBV10-3,CAIRPGLGSYEQYF,TGTGCCATCAGGCCGGGACTAGGGAGTTACGAGCAGTACTTC
-,-,TRBJ2-5,TRBV12-3/TRBV12-4,CASSFYQETQYF,TGTGCCAGCAGTTTCTACCAAGAGACCCAGTACTTC
TRBD1,few,TRBJ1-2,TRBV24-1,CATSDPGQGRDHGYTF,TGTGCCACCAGTGATCCAGGACAGGGAAGGGACCATGGCTACACCTTC
-,-,TRBJ1-1,TRBV5-4,CASSQQGGSTEAFF,TGTGCCAGCAGCCAGCAGGGTGGTTCTACTGAAGCTTTCTTT
TRBD2,-,TRBJ2-7,TRBV5-4,CASRLDSGGTYEQYF,TGTGCCAGCAGGTTGGATAGCGGGGGTACCTACGAGCAGTACTTC